A selection of T cell receptor beta chains follows, all from one sample in a study of PD-L1 blockade in urothelial cancer. Method: immunoSEQ multiplex PCR; TCRdb's copy keeps in-frame clones and lacks some. The sample lists 50,000 to 65,000 clones; 75% to 90% were seen once. Sequenced here: PBMCs, sampled around atezolizumab (anti-PD-L1) treatment. The receptors derive from a man in his forties or fifties with urothelial cancer. The CDR3 runs from the conserved cysteine through the conserved F or W. D genes are given only for firm matches. Size values are once, few and many counts, or a class for expanded clones, and some rows have none.

v_call,j_call,d_call,clone_size,cdr3_length,cdr3_aa,cdr3_nt
TRBV27,TRBJ2-7,TRBD1,-,16,CASSKRRQGPTNEQYF,TGTGCCAGCAGTAAAAGAAGACAGGGCCCAACGAACGAGCAGTACTTC
TRBV7-2,TRBJ2-1,-,-,13,CASSSQGHNEQFF,TGTGCCAGCAGCTCACAGGGTCACAATGAGCAGTTCTTC
TRBV28,TRBJ1-5,-,few,15,CASSLPTVRNQPQHF,TGTGCCAGCAGTTTACCGACAGTAAGGAATCAGCCCCAGCATTTT
TRBV19,TRBJ1-5,TRBD1,-,13,CASSIEGAQPQHF,TGTGCCAGTAGTATTGAGGGGGCGCAGCCCCAGCATTTT
TRBV5-4,TRBJ2-3,-,-,12,CASSFRTDTQYF,TGTGCCAGCAGCTTCCGGACAGATACGCAGTATTTT
TRBV6-6,TRBJ2-1,-,-,14,CASIGGVVDNEQFF,TGTGCCAGCATAGGCGGGGTCGTTGACAATGAGCAGTTCTTC
TRBV5-4,TRBJ2-7,TRBD1,once,16,CASSPVGGQGLYEQYF,TGTGCCAGCAGCCCTGTGGGGGGACAGGGATTGTACGAGCAGTACTTC
TRBV7-9,TRBJ2-7,-,few,14,CASSLVGQGYEQYF,TGTGCCAGCAGCTTGGTGGGCCAGGGGTACGAGCAGTACTTC
TRBV5-1,TRBJ2-5,TRBD1,once,15,CASSSGQGIQETQYF,TGCGCCAGCAGCTCAGGACAGGGTATACAAGAGACCCAGTACTTC
TRBV27,TRBJ1-1,-,few,13,CASKPQGSYEAFF,TGTGCCAGCAAGCCACAGGGTTCGTACGAGGCTTTCTTT
TRBV2,TRBJ2-5,-,-,13,CASSERGMGTQYF,TGTGCCAGCAGTGAGAGAGGGATGGGGACCCAGTACTTC
TRBV5-5,TRBJ1-1,-,-,16,CASRIQSMVGNTEAFF,TGTGCCAGCAGAATTCAAAGTATGGTCGGGAACACTGAAGCTTTCTTT
TRBV7-2,TRBJ1-2,-,few,14,CASSPDRANYGYTF,TGTGCCAGCAGCCCGGACAGAGCTAACTATGGCTACACCTTC
TRBV7-9,TRBJ2-1,-,-,14,CASSWHGTHNEQFF,TGTGCCAGCAGCTGGCACGGGACTCACAATGAGCAGTTCTTC
TRBV10-3,TRBJ2-5,-,-,14,CAISESMRAETQYF,TGTGCCATCAGTGAGTCGATGCGGGCAGAGACCCAGTACTTC
TRBV15,TRBJ1-1,TRBD1,few,15,CATSRDYRDRGKAFF,TGTGCCACCAGCAGAGATTACCGGGACAGGGGCAAGGCTTTCTTT
TRBV29-1,TRBJ2-7,-,-,13,CSVASGGSYEQYF,TGCAGCGTTGCCAGCGGAGGTTCCTACGAGCAGTACTTC
TRBV28,TRBJ1-1,TRBD1,-,13,CASSTGGGDEAFF,TGTGCCAGCAGTACAGGGGGCGGAGACGAAGCTTTCTTT
TRBV10-2,TRBJ2-3,-,-,16,CASSTPGLGSTDTQYF,TGCGCCAGCAGCACCCCGGGGTTAGGATCCACAGATACGCAGTATTTT
TRBV4-3,TRBJ2-5,-,-,13,CASSQDVQETQYF,TGCGCCAGCAGCCAAGACGTCCAAGAGACCCAGTACTTC
TRBV28,TRBJ2-5,-,-,15,CASSLGSTAQETQYF,TGTGCCAGCAGTTTAGGTTCGACAGCTCAAGAGACCCAGTACTTC
TRBV18,TRBJ2-7,-,few,15,CASSPQAGPYYEQYF,TGTGCCAGCTCACCACAGGCAGGTCCATATTACGAGCAGTACTTC
TRBV5-1,TRBJ2-2,TRBD2,-,17,CASSRAGGPPNTGELFF,TGCGCCAGCAGCCGAGCGGGAGGGCCCCCGAACACCGGGGAGCTGTTTTTT
TRBV5-1,TRBJ1-4,-,-,15,CASSRRAATNEKLFF,TGCGCCAGCAGCCGGCGGGCGGCAACTAATGAAAAACTGTTTTTT
TRBV28,TRBJ2-7,-,-,13,CASRPGGPYEQYF,TGTGCCAGCCGACCGGGGGGCCCCTACGAGCAGTACTTC